The 8 T cell receptor beta chains below all came from one sample that was sequenced in a study of blood T cell repertoires in COVID-19 (dated by TCRdb to 2020 to 2022). The method behind the library was the immunoSEQ multiplex PCR assay. The clones in this table, taken by TCRdb from immuneACCESS, are in-frame only. Not every clone is retained; where verified, under half of the shortfall comes from an unresolved V gene, and the cause of the rest is unknown. This sample gives 150,000 to 180,000 clones in total; roughly 88% of them show up just once. Approximately 0.63% of the sample comes from the top ten. The sequenced sample consisted of peripheral blood. These receptor sequences come from a man aged 55 to 69 with COVID-19, enrolled during active disease.

This clone rates as medium-sized. This rearrangement joins TRBV7-9 to TRBJ2-7; 7 nucleotides align to TRBD1. Trimming removed 0 bases from V and 3 bases from J; junction bases left unmatched: 5. The CDR3 sequence is 15 residues long. Germline lookup yields CDR1 SEHNR and CDR2 FQNEAQ (reference sequence). CDR3 residues: CASSLAGQRDYEQYF. The CDR3 DNA reads TGTGCCAGCAGCTTAGCGGGACAGAGAGACTACGAGCAGTACTTC. Based on the CDR3 plus reference TRBV7-9 and TRBJ2-7, the full variable domain is DTGVSQNPRHKITKRGQNVTFRCDPISEHNRLYWYRQTLGQGPEFLTYFQNEAQLEKSRLLSDRFSAERPKGSFSTLEIQRTEQGDSAMYLCASSLAGQRDYEQYFGPGTRLTVT.

This sequence joins TRBV6-2 or TRBV6-3 and TRBJ2-6; TRBD1 matches at 11 bases. The V gene's germline CDR1 is MNHEY and CDR2 SVGEGT. With 5 bases clipped from V and 3 bases from J, the junction kept 3 bases outside the gene matches. This CDR3 is 16 amino acids long. Here the CDR3 DNA reads TGTGCCAGCAGTGGACAGGGGGCTTATGGGGCCAACGTCCTGACTTTC. Its protein is CASSGQGAYGANVLTF.

The V and J genes are TRBV7-9 and TRBJ1-6, with TRBD1 as a possible D gene (6 bases). CDR3 length: 14 amino acids. Germline V gives CDR1 SEHNR, CDR2 FQNEAQ (reference sequence). Trimming took 3 bases from V and 4 from J, leaving 7 bases between them. The CDR3 sequence is CASSFQGYNSPLHF. CDR3 nucleotide sequence: TGTGCCAGCAGCTTCCAGGGGTATAATTCACCCCTCCACTTT.

The V and J genes are TRBV4-3 and TRBJ1-4; no definite D call. Germline CDR1 LGHNA, CDR2 YSLEER. The CDR3 has 14 amino acids. V shed 4 bases and J shed 6 bases, with 12 bases lying between them. CDR3 region: CASSLLNLDEKLFF. CDR3 DNA: TGCGCCAGCAGCCTATTAAATCTTGATGAAAAACTGTTTTTT.

The V gene is TRBV19, the J gene TRBJ2-3; D unresolved. Per germline, CDR1 LNHDA and CDR2 SQIVND (reference sequence). This CDR3 has 13 amino acids. Trimming left V 6 bases short and J 3 bases short, with 10 bases between. CDR3 DNA: TGTGCCAGTAGCACGACATGGACAGATACGCAGTATTTT. Its translation: CASSTTWTDTQYF.

The chain combines TRBV6-2 or TRBV6-3 with TRBJ2-2; D remains unclear. The CDR3 has 13 residues. Germline values: CDR1 MNHEY, CDR2 SVGEGT. With 0 bases removed from V and 6 bases from J, the gap between germline ends came to 5 bases. CDR3 nucleotides: TGTGCCAGCAGTTACTCGTCGGCCGGGGAGCTGTTTTTT. It yields the protein CASSYSSAGELFF.

The chain has TRBV11-3 and TRBJ1-3; tentatively, D is TRBD1 (5 bases). The CDR3 is 16 amino acids. Germline V lookup: CDR1 SGHNT, CDR2 YENEEA. V was pared by 5 bases and J by 0 bases, with 14 bases between. As DNA, the CDR3 is TGTGCCAGCAGCCTGGGACTCACTAACTCTGGAAACACCATATATTTT. Translation: CASSLGLTNSGNTIYF. The whole variable domain, remainder taken from reference TRBV11-3 and TRBJ1-3, is EAGVVQSPRYKIIEKKQPVAFWCNPISGHNTLYWYLQNLGQGPELLIRYENEEAVDDSQLPKDRFSAERLKGVDSTLKIQPAELGDSAVYLCASSLGLTNSGNTIYFGEGSWLTVV.

The J gene is TRBJ2-1, the V gene TRBV5-1, with 12 bases aligning to TRBD2. The CDR3 is made up of 19 amino acids. Germline V lookup: CDR1 SGHRS, CDR2 YFSETQ. V lost 4 bases and J lost 2; bases outside the gene matches: 13. In DNA, the CDR3 is TGCGCCAGCAGCCGCCTTTCCCCGACTAGCGGGAGCACCTACAATGAGCAGTTCTTC. As protein: CASSRLSPTSGSTYNEQFF.